Presented here are 13 T cell receptor beta chains from one specimen sequenced in a study of blood T cell repertoires in COVID-19. Sequencing used immunoSEQ multiplex PCR; TCRdb keeps in-frame clones, though not all of them. The table records 200,000 to 250,000 clones, 70% to 90% of them present only once. Sequenced input: peripheral blood. These receptors originate from a woman in her sixties or seventies with COVID-19, enrolled during active disease.

CDR3 nucleotides: TGTGCCAGTAAGGGACTGACGAACACTGAAGCTTTCTTT. Protein: CASKGLTNTEAFF. The V gene is TRBV19, the J gene TRBJ1-1; tentative D call: TRBD1 (5 bases). Trimming took off 7 bases at V and 1 base at J, with 10 bases between the two ends. This CDR3 has 13 residues. Germline CDR1 and CDR2: LNHDA and SQIVND (reference sequence). Combining the CDR3 with reference TRBV19 and TRBJ1-1 gives the whole variable domain DGGITQSPKYLFRKEGQNVTLSCEQNLNHDAMYWYRQDPGQGLRLIYYSQIVNDFQKGDIAEGYSVSREKKESFPLTVTSAQKNPTAFYLCASKGLTNTEAFFGQGTRLTVV.

Remarks on this clone: The identical CDR3 is also encoded by other nucleotide sequences in the sample. The chain has TRBV5-1 and TRBJ1-1; D is undetermined. Germline loops: CDR1 SGHRS, CDR2 YFSETQ. V lost 0 bases and J 1 base, leaving 7 bases between the germline ends. This CDR3 has 14 residues. The CDR3 protein is CASSLVPGNTEAFF. The CDR3 DNA sequence: TGCGCCAGCAGCTTGGTGCCGGGGAACACTGAAGCTTTCTTT. The entire variable domain, with the rest obtained from reference TRBV5-1 and TRBJ1-1, is as follows: KAGVTQTPRYLIKTRGQQVTLSCSPISGHRSVSWYQQTPGQGLQFLFEYFSETQRNKGNFPGRFSGRQFSNSRSEMNVSTLELGDSALYLCASSLVPGNTEAFFGQGTRLTVV.

This clone was counted a few times. The chain combines TRBV7-9 with TRBJ2-2; D might be TRBD1 (5 bases). This CDR3 spans 14 amino acids. CDR1 and CDR2 from the germline V gene are SEHNR and FQNEAQ (reference sequence). Trimming shortened V by 5 bases and J by 3 bases, and 10 bases separated the two germline ends. The DNA for the CDR3 is TGTGCCAGCAGCCCTGACAGTTACACCGGGGAGCTGTTTTTT. This sequence encodes CASSPDSYTGELFF.

The chain combines TRBV5-4 with TRBJ2-3, with 11 bases identical to TRBD1. CDR3 length: 16 residues. V shed 1 base and J 4 bases; nucleotides not matched to a gene: 5. Germline-derived CDR1 and CDR2 are SGHNT and YYREEE (reference sequence). The CDR3 region is CASSLRDRGVADTQYF. The CDR3 coding sequence is TGTGCCAGCAGCTTGAGGGACAGGGGGGTTGCAGATACGCAGTATTTT.

V and J are TRBV12-3 or TRBV12-4 and TRBJ2-3; 10 bases are shared with TRBD2. V dropped 7 bases and J dropped 15; count of bases not matched to a gene: 10. The CDR3 has 12 amino acids. The CDR3 is CASTPGLARQYF. The CDR3 DNA follows: TGTGCCAGCACCCCGGGACTAGCGCGTCAATATTTT.

This chain links TRBV7-2 with TRBJ1-3; D unclear. The V gene's germline CDR1 is SGHTA and CDR2 FQGNSA. The CDR3 extends over 13 amino acids. Trimming pared 5 bases from V and 2 bases from J, leaving 7 bases between. CDR3 DNA: TGTGCCAGCAGCGTTCAAACTGGAAACACCATATATTTT. Its translation: CASSVQTGNTIYF. The variable domain in full, completed from reference TRBV7-2 and TRBJ1-3, reads GAGVSQSPSNKVTEKGKDVELRCDPISGHTALYWYRQSLGQGLEFLIYFQGNSAPDKSGLPSDRFSAERTGGSVSTLTIQRTQQEDSAVYLCASSVQTGNTIYFGEGSWLTVV.

This chain connects TRBV5-4 to TRBJ2-5; TRBD1 matches 10 bases. The CDR3 covers 16 residues. V lost 2 bases and J lost 5; bases outside the gene matches: 9. Germline V gives CDR1 SGHNT, CDR2 YYREEE (reference sequence). CDR3 sequence (DNA): TGTGCCAGCAGCTTAAAGGGGGGACAGGGGTTCGAGACCCAGTACTTC. It encodes CASSLKGGQGFETQYF. The full variable domain, its missing parts supplied by reference TRBV5-4 and TRBJ2-5, is ETGVTQSPTHLIKTRGQQVTLRCSSQSGHNTVSWYQQALGQGPQFIFQYYREEENGRGNFPPRFSGLQFPNYSSELNVNALELDDSALYLCASSLKGGQGFETQYFGPGTRLLVL.

The CDR3 DNA is TGTGCCAGCTCACCATGGCAGGAAAATTACGAGCAGTACTTC. It codes for CASSPWQENYEQYF. V is TRBV18 and J is TRBJ2-7, with D hard to call. This CDR3 is built from 14 residues. Germline V gene lookup returns CDR1 KGHSH and CDR2 LQKENI. V lost 2 bases and J 4 bases, leaving 12 bases between the germline ends.

V gene TRBV14 combines with J gene TRBJ2-3, with TRBD2 matching over 12 bases. The germline gives CDR1 SGHDN, CDR2 FVKESK. This CDR3 is 16 amino acids long. V gave up 2 bases and J gave up 4 bases; unmatched junction bases: 4. The CDR3 region has the DNA TGTGCCAGCAGCCAATTCCTAGCGGGGGGGGCAGATACGCAGTATTTT. It codes for CASSQFLAGGADTQYF.

The rearrangement links TRBV24-1 to TRBJ2-2; 7 positions match TRBD1. V was pared by 3 bases and J by 5 bases, with 11 bases of the junction left unmatched. Germline CDR1 and CDR2: KGHDR and SFDVKD. The CDR3 has 17 residues. CDR3 sequence (DNA): TGTGCCACCAGTGATCCAACAGGGGTGGCAGGGACCGGGGAGCTGTTTTTT. Protein product: CATSDPTGVAGTGELFF.

Remarks on this clone: Since a much larger clone is just one base distant, this may be a read error. The gene calls are TRBV6-6 and TRBJ1-1; a weak D match, TRBD1 (6 bases). The CDR3 spans 12 residues. V was pared by 5 bases and J by 6 bases, with 10 bases between. Germline V gene sequence: CDR1 MNHNY, CDR2 SVGAGI (reference sequence). This CDR3 is CASSQKGAEAFF. CDR3 in DNA: TGTGCCAGCAGTCAAAAGGGGGCTGAAGCTTTCTTT.

This clone came up a few times. This chain links TRBV18 with TRBJ1-2; D not resolved. Trimming stripped 5 bases from V and 0 bases from J, with 16 bases between. The CDR3 loop spans 16 amino acids. CDR1 is KGHSH, CDR2 LQKENI, per germline. CDR3 in DNA: TGTGCCAGCTCAAGCAGCGAACTTTCAGCTAACTATGGCTACACCTTC. Its protein product is CASSSSELSANYGYTF. The whole variable domain, remainder taken from reference TRBV18 and TRBJ1-2, is NAGVMQNPRHLVRRRGQEARLRCSPMKGHSHVYWYRQLPEEGLKFMVYLQKENIIDESGMPKERFSAEFPKEGPSILRIQQVVRGDSAAYFCASSSSELSANYGYTFGSGTRLTVV.

The rearrangement joins TRBV5-1 to TRBJ1-6; possibly TRBD1 for D (5 bases). This CDR3 region has 16 residues. With 4 bases removed from V and 0 bases from J, the gap between germline ends came to 11 bases. Germline V gene data show CDR1 as SGHRS and CDR2 as YFSETQ. CDR3 amino acids: CASSAGYNSYNSPLHF. CDR3 coding DNA: TGCGCCAGCAGCGCAGGGTATAACTCCTATAATTCACCCCTCCACTTT.